One and the same sample provided the 22 T cell receptor beta chains below, sequenced in a study of T cell repertoires in ileal Crohn's disease. Assay: immunoSEQ multiplex PCR; the TCRdb copy retains only in-frame clones and omits some. The data show 13,000 to 15,000 clones, 70% to 90% seen once. Sequences were obtained from ileal tissue. Receptor source: an adult with Crohn's disease.

The chain employs TRBV9 and TRBJ1-1, with D uncertain. The V end was cut by 0 bases, the J end by 5 bases, with 14 bases between. CDR3 length: 15 amino acids. CDR1 is SGDLS, CDR2 YYNGEE, per germline. The DNA of the CDR3 is TGTGCCAGCAGCGTAGCTCCGGACTTTGTAACTGAAGCTTTCTTT. This codes for CASSVAPDFVTEAFF.

The rearrangement joins TRBV4-2 to TRBJ1-5; possibly TRBD1 for D (5 bases). Trimming shortened V by 0 bases and J by 7 bases, and 19 bases separated the two germline ends. The germline gives CDR1 LGHNA, CDR2 YNFKEQ. The CDR3 covers 17 residues. The CDR3 region is CASSQDPRWQGAQPQHF. CDR3 DNA: TGTGCCAGCAGCCAAGATCCCAGGTGGCAGGGTGCCCAGCCCCAGCATTTT.

This clone was detected only once. V is TRBV5-5 and J is TRBJ1-2; maybe TRBD1 (6 bases). Germline V lookup: CDR1 SGHKS, CDR2 YYEKEE (reference sequence). The germline V and J ends were trimmed by 6 bases and 4 bases, with 19 bases remaining between them. This CDR3 contains 15 residues. Here the CDR3 reads CASTLAGASSYGYTF. CDR3 DNA: TGTGCCAGCACTTTGGCGGGGGCATCCTCCTATGGCTACACCTTC. Full variable domain (outside the CDR3, taken from reference TRBV5-5 and TRBJ1-2): DAGVTQSPTHLIKTRGQQVTLRCSPISGHKSVSWYQQVLGQGPQFIFQYYEKEERGRGNFPDRFSARQFPNYSSELNVNALLLGDSALYLCASTLAGASSYGYTFGSGTRLTVV.

This chain links TRBV7-3 with TRBJ2-6; TRBD2 might be the D (6 bases). CDR3 length equals 16 residues. V shed 5 bases and J shed 10 bases, with 21 bases lying between them. The germline CDR1 and CDR2 sequences are SGHTA and FQGTGA. CDR3 amino acids: CASSRGGSPQVNVLTF. The CDR3 DNA sequence: TGTGCCAGCAGCCGTGGGGGGAGCCCCCAAGTTAACGTCCTGACTTTC.

This clone has just a few counts. The genes are TRBV10-1 and TRBJ2-1, with 11 bases matching TRBD1. CDR1 is WNHNN, CDR2 SYGVQD, per germline (reference sequence). Trimming cost V 4 bases and J 9 bases; bases outside gene matches: 5. The CDR3 is 14 amino acids. CDR3 nucleotides: TGCGCCAGCAGTGGAGGGACAGGGGGTATTGAGCAGTTCTTC. Its translation is CASSGGTGGIEQFF.

V gene TRBV12-5 combines with J gene TRBJ1-1, with 9 positions matching TRBD1. The germline V gene encodes CDR1 LGHNT and CDR2 FRNRAP. J was trimmed by 0 bases and V by 4 bases; bases with no gene match: 9. The CDR3 is 17 residues long. The DNA for the CDR3 is TGTGCTAGTGGTTCCGTCCCGGGACAGGGAATGAACACTGAAGCTTTCTTT. Protein: CASGSVPGQGMNTEAFF.

This chain connects TRBV10-3 to TRBJ2-7; TRBD1 matches at 7 bases. CDR1 ENHRY and CDR2 SYGVKD come from the germline V gene. Losses at the gene ends were 11 bases for V and 3 bases for J; bases not matched to a gene: 10. This CDR3 spans 13 amino acids. For the CDR3, the DNA is TGTGCCGCGACCGGGACAGTGAACTACGAGCAGTACTTC. The encoded protein is CAATGTVNYEQYF.

A single count supports this clone. The CDR3 is CASSDRGRNSPLHF. The CDR3 DNA sequence: TGTGCCAGCAGTGACAGGGGGCGAAATTCACCCCTCCACTTT. V and J are TRBV2 and TRBJ1-6, with 8 bases fitting TRBD1. Germline CDR1 SNHLY, CDR2 FYNNEI. V was clipped by 3 bases and J by 7 bases; unmatched bases: 2. The CDR3 spans 14 residues.

This clone was detected only once. The J gene is TRBJ2-1, the V gene TRBV14; tentative D call: TRBD2 (5 bases). The CDR3 consists of 15 residues. Germline V lookup: CDR1 SGHDN, CDR2 FVKESK. V was pared by 0 bases and J by 7 bases, with 13 bases between. The CDR3 DNA follows: TGTGCCAGCAGCCAAGATAGCAGGACTCAGAATGAGCAGTTCTTC. This encodes CASSQDSRTQNEQFF.

The V call is TRBV5-1, the J call TRBJ2-7, with no clear D. V shed 2 bases and J shed 1 base, with 10 bases lying between them. The CDR3 has 14 amino acids. Germline CDR1 SGHRS, CDR2 YFSETQ. The CDR3 spells CASSFAPGSYEQYF. In DNA form, the CDR3 reads TGCGCCAGCAGCTTTGCCCCCGGGTCCTACGAGCAGTACTTC.

This clone has a single count. DNA of the CDR3: TGTGCCAGTAGTATTTTTCGGACATCTGAAAAACTGTTTTTT. Amino acids: CASSIFRTSEKLFF. The rearrangement links TRBV19 to TRBJ1-4, with a weak D call TRBD1 (5 bases). CDR1 and CDR2 from the germline V gene are LNHDA and SQIVND (reference sequence). V was shortened by 3 bases and J by 7 bases, with 12 bases between the two germline ends. The CDR3 covers 14 residues.

On this clone itself: One end of the junction varies from germline; a read error may be responsible. V is TRBV7-7 and J is TRBJ1-4; tentative D call: TRBD1 (6 bases). The CDR3 consists of 15 residues. Germline lookup yields CDR1 SSHAT and CDR2 FNYEAQ (reference sequence). The CDR3 DNA reads as TGTGCTAGCAGCCCCCAACAGGGAGCTAATGAAAAACTGTTTTTT. Its translation: CASSPQQGANEKLFF.

The chain couples TRBV5-4 to TRBJ1-3, with 8 bases matching TRBD1. Germline CDR1 reads SGHNT; CDR2 reads YYREEE (reference sequence). V was clipped by 0 bases and J by 7 bases; unmatched bases: 6. CDR3 length equals 15 residues. The CDR3 sequence is CASSLGGQVGNTIYF. As DNA, the CDR3 is TGTGCCAGCAGCTTGGGGGGACAGGTCGGCAACACCATATATTTT.

V gene TRBV5-4 combines with J gene TRBJ1-2; D is uncertain. The germline gives CDR1 SGHNT, CDR2 YYREEE (reference sequence). CDR3 length: 13 amino acids. Trimming pared 0 bases from V and 7 bases from J, leaving 10 bases between. CDR3 sequence: CASSLEPTGGYTF. For the CDR3, the DNA is TGTGCCAGCAGCTTGGAACCTACGGGTGGCTACACCTTC.

The chain carries TRBV9 and TRBJ2-5; D perhaps matches TRBD1 (5 bases). This CDR3 contains 15 residues. Germline loops: CDR1 SGDLS, CDR2 YYNGEE. Trimming took off 2 bases at V and 5 bases at J, with 16 bases between the two ends. Here the CDR3 reads CASSVGAVSSETQYF. The CDR3 DNA is TGTGCCAGCAGCGTTGGGGCAGTGAGTTCGGAGACCCAGTACTTC.

With regard to this clone: A read error may account for a junction end that differs from germline. V is TRBV7-7 and J is TRBJ1-2; the match to TRBD1 covers 7 bases. This CDR3 has 16 amino acids. The germline gives CDR1 SSHAT, CDR2 FNYEAQ (reference sequence). The CDR3 DNA is TGTGCTAGCAGCTTAGTTGTGACAGGGTCTAACTATGGCTACACCTTC. Translated, it gives CASSLVVTGSNYGYTF.

The chain employs TRBV6-4 and TRBJ2-3, with D hard to call. CDR3 length equals 13 residues. The V and J ends lost 2 bases and 4 bases respectively, with 7 bases between them. Per the germline V gene, CDR1 is MRHNA and CDR2 is SNTAGT. The CDR3 nucleotides read TGTGCCAGCAGTGACCAGAGCGCAGATACGCAGTATTTT. This gives the protein CASSDQSADTQYF.

The J gene is TRBJ2-3, the V gene TRBV10-1; D is perhaps TRBD1 (6 bases). From germline, CDR1 is WNHNN and CDR2 SYGVQD (reference sequence). Between the trimmed V and J ends, which lost 6 bases and 1 base, there was a span of 11 bases. The CDR3 length is 14 residues. The CDR3 DNA sequence: TGCGCCAGCAGCCCAGGGGAAGGCACAGATACGCAGTATTTT. Protein sequence: CASSPGEGTDTQYF.

This chain joins TRBV7-9 and TRBJ1-2, with TRBD1 identical over 9 bases. The ends lost 5 bases at V and 7 bases at J; junction bases unmatched: 11. The germline gives CDR1 SEHNR, CDR2 FQNEAQ (reference sequence). The CDR3 spans 15 residues. The CDR3 DNA follows: TGTGCCAGCAGCGAATCCGGGACAGGGTTTGGTGGCTACACCTTC. Translating gives CASSESGTGFGGYTF.

The V gene is TRBV5-5, the J gene TRBJ1-5, with a possible D match to TRBD1 (6 bases). Trimming removed 2 bases from V and 16 bases from J, with 16 bases in between. The germline V gene has CDR1 SGHKS and CDR2 YYEKEE (reference sequence). This CDR3 is 12 amino acids long. CDR3 sequence reads: CASSLYQGPPHF. As DNA, the CDR3 is TGTGCCAGCAGCTTATATCAGGGGCCCCCCCATTTT.

The rearrangement joins TRBV11-2 to TRBJ2-7; 8 bases are a match to TRBD2. This CDR3 contains 15 residues. V lost 6 bases, J lost 0 bases, and 7 bases stayed unmatched. Germline loops: CDR1 SGHAT, CDR2 FQNNGV. The CDR3 DNA follows: TGTGCCAGCAGTCGTTTAGCGGGAATCTCCTACGAGCAGTACTTC. This codes for CASSRLAGISYEQYF.

V usage is TRBV6-1 and J usage is TRBJ2-7; a possible D gene is TRBD1 (6 bases). Between the trimmed V and J ends, which lost 6 bases and 0 bases, there was a span of 12 bases. The CDR3 is made up of 14 amino acids. Germline lookup yields CDR1 MNHNS and CDR2 SASEGT. CDR3 amino acids: CASSPDRSSYEQYF. The CDR3 DNA reads TGTGCCAGCAGCCCCGACAGGAGCTCCTACGAGCAGTACTTC.